A single sample gave rise to the 26 T cell receptor beta chains below, sequenced in a study of T-cell memory formation after mild COVID-19. Using its own MiXCR run on the 5' RACE reads, TCRdb lists one record per CDR3 protein. This sample has fewer than 500,000 distinct CDR3 sequences, with more than 20% found just once. Material for sequencing was PBMCs or a T cell subset sorted from them (not recorded which). These receptors all come from an adult woman who had mild COVID-19 (a few samples of this study predate the infection). Cell type and time point are not known.

This chain links TRBV27 with TRBJ1-1; 9 nucleotides line up with TRBD1. The J segment lost 8 bases and the V segment lost 0 bases, leaving 7 bases of the junction unmatched. The CDR3 extends over 15 amino acids. Germline V CDR1 and CDR2: MNHEY, SMNVEV (reference sequence). The CDR3 reads CASSLSLTGGPEAFF. In DNA, the CDR3 is TGTGCCAGCAGTTTATCGTTAACAGGGGGCCCCGAAGCTTTCTTT.

The chain couples TRBV19 to TRBJ2-3, with TRBD2 as a possible D gene (6 bases). This CDR3 spans 15 amino acids. The germline CDR1 and CDR2 sequences are LNHDA and SQIVND (reference sequence). Trimming cost V 0 bases and J 5 bases, with 12 bases left between them. Here the CDR3 DNA reads TGTGCCAGTAGTATAGATCCTGGAGGGGAAGATACGCAGTATTTT. It yields the protein CASSIDPGGEDTQYF.

This clonotype was seen a few times. The chain recombines TRBV29-1 with TRBJ2-5; tentatively, D is TRBD1 (6 bases). Trimming removed 4 bases from V and 1 base from J, with 10 bases in between. From germline, CDR1 is SQVTM and CDR2 ANQGSEA. This CDR3 has 13 residues. In DNA, the CDR3 is TGCAGCGTTGTCGGCAGGGGCCAAGAGACCCAGTACTTC. Encoded protein: CSVVGRGQETQYF. Combining the CDR3 with reference TRBV29-1 and TRBJ2-5 gives the whole variable domain SAVISQKPSRDICQRGTSLTIQCQVDSQVTMMFWYRQQPGQSLTLIATANQGSEATYESGFVIDKFPISRPNLTFSTLTVSNMSPEDSSIYLCSVVGRGQETQYFGPGTRLLVL.

In this sample, this clonotype turned up a few times. The J gene is TRBJ2-4, the V gene TRBV5-1; D gene unclear. The V and J ends lost 0 bases and 11 bases respectively, with 12 bases between them. Per germline, CDR1 SGHRS and CDR2 YFSETQ. This CDR3 spans 13 amino acids. CDR3 nucleotides: TGCGCCAGCAGCTTGGAGCAGCCTCGAGTTCAGTACTTC. Protein sequence: CASSLEQPRVQYF.

Only a few counts were recorded for this clonotype. The chain has TRBV4-3 and TRBJ2-7, with TRBD1 matching over 8 bases. The germline V gene encodes CDR1 LGHNA and CDR2 YSLEER. V was clipped by 0 bases and J by 0 bases; unmatched bases: 7. The CDR3 contains 17 residues. The CDR3 region has the DNA TGCGCCAGCAGCCAAGAAACATCCGGGACAGGCTCCTACGAGCAGTACTTC. Residues: CASSQETSGTGSYEQYF.

This clonotype was seen ten or more times. This chain links TRBV7-8 with TRBJ1-2; TRBD1 agrees at 9 bases. CDR1 is SGHVS, CDR2 FQNEAQ, per germline. The V gene end was trimmed by 5 bases and the J gene end by 2 bases; junction bases not matched to a gene: 9. CDR3 size: 16 residues. As DNA, the CDR3 is TGTGCCAGCAGCACATGGACAGGGGAGGGGAACTATGGCTACACCTTC. It translates to CASSTWTGEGNYGYTF.

The chain has TRBV7-9 and TRBJ2-2, with D perhaps being TRBD1 or TRBD2 (6 bases each). The V end was cut by 1 base, the J end by 3 bases, with 15 bases between. Germline V gene data show CDR1 as SEHNR and CDR2 as FQNEAQ (reference sequence). CDR3 size: 17 residues. CDR3 loop: CASSLVAGHGYTGELFF. The CDR3 DNA sequence: TGTGCCAGCAGCTTAGTGGCGGGACACGGATACACCGGGGAGCTGTTTTTT.

The chain joins TRBV5-1 to TRBJ1-5; no clear D gene. Trimming shortened V by 2 bases and J by 0 bases, and 12 bases separated the two germline ends. The CDR3 is 16 amino acids. Germline assignment: CDR1 SGHRS and CDR2 YFSETQ. This CDR3 reads CASSLDLPYSNQPQHF. For the CDR3, the DNA is TGCGCCAGCAGCTTAGACTTACCCTATAGCAATCAGCCCCAGCATTTT. Variable domain in full (rest from reference TRBV5-1 and TRBJ1-5): KAGVTQTPRYLIKTRGQQVTLSCSPISGHRSVSWYQQTPGQGLQFLFEYFSETQRNKGNFPGRFSGRQFSNSRSEMNVSTLELGDSALYLCASSLDLPYSNQPQHFGDGTRLSIL.

The CDR3 sequence: CASSPKTQYF. The CDR3 nucleotides are TGTGCCAGCAGCCCTAAGACCCAGTACTTC. V is TRBV9 and J is TRBJ2-5; D is unclear. The V gene's germline CDR1 is SGDLS and CDR2 YYNGEE. Trimming took off 4 bases at V and 6 bases at J, with 4 bases between the two ends. The CDR3 runs to 10 residues.

This clonotype was counted only a few times. As DNA, the CDR3 is TGCAGTGCTAGAGATCTCCTGACAGGGGCCGACACTGAAGCTTTCTTT. Translated, it gives CSARDLLTGADTEAFF. The V call is TRBV20-1, the J call TRBJ1-1, with 8 nucleotides matching TRBD1. Looked up from germline, CDR1 is DFQATT and CDR2 is SNEGSKA (reference sequence). V shed 0 bases, J shed 3 bases, and the junction held 9 bases outside the gene matches. This CDR3 region has 16 residues.

The gene calls are TRBV7-9 and TRBJ2-1, with 13 nucleotides matching TRBD2. After removal of 5 bases from V and 6 bases from J, the junction contained 13 bases not matched to a gene. From germline, CDR1 is SEHNR and CDR2 FQNEAQ (reference sequence). There are 18 residues in the CDR3. The CDR3 protein is CASSLRTSGGPSINEQFF. Written as DNA, the CDR3 is TGTGCCAGCAGCCTAAGGACTAGCGGGGGCCCCTCCATCAATGAGCAGTTCTTC.

The rearrangement joins TRBV20-1 to TRBJ2-1; D is perhaps TRBD1 or TRBD2 (5 bases each). CDR1 and CDR2 (germline): DFQATT, SNEGSKA (reference sequence). Trimming cost V 0 bases and J 10 bases, with 16 bases left between them. The CDR3 sequence is 14 residues long. In DNA form, the CDR3 reads TGCAGTGCTAGAGATCGGGTAGTCCGGGACGAGCAGTTCTTC. Translated, it gives CSARDRVVRDEQFF.

This clonotype has only a few counts. The chain employs TRBV6-2 or TRBV6-3 and TRBJ1-1; D not certain. The CDR3 is 15 residues long. CDR1 and CDR2 from the germline V gene are MNHEY and SVGEGT. Trimming took 6 bases from V and 1 from J, leaving 15 bases between them. In nucleotides, the CDR3 is TGTGCCAGCAGGACTATTCCGGTATCGAACACTGAAGCTTTCTTT. Amino acid sequence: CASRTIPVSNTEAFF.

The chain carries TRBV7-2 and TRBJ2-1; possibly TRBD2 for D (6 bases). The germline V and J ends were trimmed by 0 bases and 7 bases, with 13 bases remaining between them. The V gene's germline CDR1 is SGHTA and CDR2 FQGNSA. This CDR3 spans 15 amino acids. CDR3 sequence: CASSLAGGYGNEQFF. In DNA form, the CDR3 reads TGTGCCAGCAGCTTAGCGGGGGGATATGGAAATGAGCAGTTCTTC.

The chain employs TRBV19 and TRBJ2-5; D is unresolved. Germline V gene data show CDR1 as LNHDA and CDR2 as SQIVND (reference sequence). Trimming took off 6 bases at V and 2 bases at J, with 19 bases between the two ends. The CDR3 runs 16 residues. CDR3 loop: CASSLRRSVPQETQYF. In DNA form, the CDR3 reads TGTGCCAGTAGCCTGCGGCGTTCCGTCCCACAAGAGACCCAGTACTTC.

This clonotype was detected ten times or more. The gene calls are TRBV28 and TRBJ2-7; D not resolved. V was shortened by 5 bases and J by 7 bases, with 24 bases between the two germline ends. CDR1 MDHEN and CDR2 SYDVKM come from the germline V gene. The CDR3 contains 16 residues. The CDR3 DNA reads as TGTGCCAGCAGTCACCCCCTCGAAGGGCTCCTGAGGGAGCAGTACTTC. Its protein product is CASSHPLEGLLREQYF.

The rearrangement joins TRBV7-9 to TRBJ1-1, with unresolved D. V lost 3 bases and J 4 bases, leaving 9 bases between the germline ends. This CDR3 has 13 residues. Germline V gives CDR1 SEHNR, CDR2 FQNEAQ (reference sequence). In DNA, the CDR3 is TGTGCCAGCAGCTTTTGGGCAGCCACTGAAGCTTTCTTT. This codes for CASSFWAATEAFF.

This clonotype was counted many times. The J gene is TRBJ2-5, the V gene TRBV3-1; D remains ambiguous. Germline V gives CDR1 LGHDT, CDR2 YNNKEL (reference sequence). V was trimmed by 6 bases and J by 5 bases, leaving 7 bases between them. The CDR3 is made up of 11 amino acids. CDR3 loop: CASSHSETQYF. Written as DNA, the CDR3 is TGTGCCAGCAGTCATTCTGAGACCCAGTACTTC.

This clonotype has more than one count but fewer than ten. The chain has TRBV4-3 and TRBJ2-1; 10 bases fit TRBD2. The CDR3 runs 17 residues. V trimming: 0 bases; J trimming: 3 bases; junction bases outside the gene matches: 5. Germline CDR1 is LGHNA and CDR2 is YSLEER. The CDR3 reads CASSQDRGTSVYNEQFF. DNA for the CDR3: TGCGCCAGCAGCCAAGATAGGGGGACTAGCGTCTACAATGAGCAGTTCTTC.

In this sample, this clonotype turned up a few times. The genes are TRBV6-6 and TRBJ1-6; D is uncertain. The ends were cut back, 2 bases at V and 16 bases at J, with 15 bases in the middle. The CDR3 has 13 residues. Germline V gives CDR1 MNHNY, CDR2 SVGAGI (reference sequence). CDR3 coding DNA: TGTGCCAGCAGTTACAAACGGGCCGACACACTCCACTTT. It specifies CASSYKRADTLHF.

The chain joins TRBV12-3 or TRBV12-4 to TRBJ1-2, with 9 nucleotides matching TRBD1. V dropped 6 bases and J dropped 4; count of bases not matched to a gene: 12. The CDR3 has 16 amino acids. The CDR3 DNA follows: TGTGCCAGCAGGCCGGGACAGGGACTAGGTCGCTATGGCTACACCTTC. Its protein is CASRPGQGLGRYGYTF.

This clonotype showed up just a few times. The rearrangement joins TRBV15 to TRBJ2-3, with a possible D match to TRBD2 (5 bases). The CDR3 length is 15 residues. Germline V gene sequence: CDR1 LNHNV, CDR2 YYDKDF (reference sequence). V lost 1 base and J 2 bases, leaving 10 bases between the germline ends. The CDR3, as DNA: TGTGCCACCAGCAGAGCGGGAAGCCACACAGATACGCAGTATTTT. Translating gives CATSRAGSHTDTQYF.

The V call is TRBV9, the J call TRBJ2-1; maybe TRBD1 (5 bases). The germline gives CDR1 SGDLS, CDR2 YYNGEE. Trimming cost V 0 bases and J 5 bases, with 15 bases left between them. The CDR3 contains 16 residues. The CDR3 DNA is TGTGCCAGCAGCGTAGAAGGGGTGGGGTGGGACAATGAGCAGTTCTTC. Translated: CASSVEGVGWDNEQFF.

This clonotype has just a few counts. The rearrangement uses TRBV27 and TRBJ1-2, with a tentative D call TRBD1 (5 bases). Looked up from germline, CDR1 is MNHEY and CDR2 is SMNVEV (reference sequence). There are 14 residues in the CDR3. V was cut by 4 bases and J by 0 bases, with 9 bases left in between. The CDR3 loop is CASSSYRTNYGYTF. The CDR3 DNA is TGTGCCAGCAGTTCCTACAGGACTAACTATGGCTACACCTTC.

The chain carries TRBV4-2 and TRBJ2-7; TRBD1 is a possible D gene (5 bases). V lost 5 bases and J lost 6, with 14 bases in between. Germline V lookup: CDR1 LGHNA, CDR2 YNFKEQ. There are 13 residues in the CDR3. The CDR3 DNA reads TGTGCCAGCAGCGGGGCTGGGGCCTCCGAGCAGTACTTC. This encodes CASSGAGASEQYF.

This sequence joins TRBV3-1 and TRBJ2-3, with 8 bases lining up with TRBD1. Germline assignment: CDR1 LGHDT and CDR2 YNNKEL (reference sequence). Unmatched junction bases numbered 11, after V lost 0 bases and J lost 0 bases. The CDR3 consists of 19 residues. For the CDR3, the DNA is TGTGCCAGCAGCCAAGAAGGGACAGGTCGGTGGTACAGCACAGATACGCAGTATTTT. Translated: CASSQEGTGRWYSTDTQYF.